Listed below are T cell receptor beta chains from one sample, sequenced in a study of CD39 and CD103 CD8 tumor-infiltrating T cells. Repertoires were generated with immunoSEQ multiplex PCR, while TCRdb's copy carries only in-frame clones and drops some. The repertoire holds 600 or so clones, with about 70% as singletons. The material sequenced was CD39- CD103+ CD8+ T cells sorted from the tumor. These receptors came from a human donor with ovarian cancer. Both conserved end residues are trimmed from each CDR3.

V gene,J gene,CDR3 protein
TRBV27,TRBJ1-5,ASSPHPILNQPQH
TRBV15,TRBJ1-2,ATSRDRGNYYGYT
TRBV5-5,TRBJ2-6,ASSPGTESSGANVLT
TRBV4-2,TRBJ1-5,ASSQEGALNQPQH
TRBV4-1,TRBJ1-2,ASSQDRDRGGYT
TRBV19,TRBJ1-4,ASTSLTGGNEKLF
TRBV15,TRBJ1-1,ATSPKMNTEAF
TRBV7-9,TRBJ1-1,ASSLVGGGVNTEAF
TRBV10-1,TRBJ2-3,ASSVGLAGSTDTQY
TRBV13,TRBJ1-1,ASSLSGGTEAF
TRBV27,TRBJ1-1,ASGLDKNTEAF
TRBV7-9,TRBJ2-1,ASSSPDRVSRNEQF
TRBV4-1,TRBJ2-3,ASSQDPTDTQY
TRBV6-5,TRBJ1-2,ASSYQGGAYGYT
TRBV5-5,TRBJ1-3,ASSLAGEGNTIY
TRBV7-9,TRBJ1-1,ASSLIQNEAF
TRBV5-5,TRBJ2-5,ASSSVETQY
TRBV28,TRBJ2-3,ASSSLTGLAPDTQY
TRBV27,TRBJ1-2,ASSPGNYGYT
TRBV2,TRBJ1-2,ASSERDRDRVFGYT